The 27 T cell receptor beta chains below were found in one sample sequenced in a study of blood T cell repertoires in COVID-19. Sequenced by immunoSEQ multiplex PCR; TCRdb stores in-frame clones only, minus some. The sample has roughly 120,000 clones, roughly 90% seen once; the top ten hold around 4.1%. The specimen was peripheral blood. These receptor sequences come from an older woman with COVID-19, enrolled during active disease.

In DNA form, the CDR3 reads TGTGCCAGCAGCTTAGCGGGATCGAACTACGAGCAGTACTTC. Residues: CASSLAGSNYEQYF. The J gene is TRBJ2-7, the V gene TRBV11-2; possibly TRBD2 for D (5 bases). The germline V gene has CDR1 SGHAT and CDR2 FQNNGV. The CDR3 totals 14 residues. V lost 1 base, J lost 3 bases, and 10 bases lay in between.

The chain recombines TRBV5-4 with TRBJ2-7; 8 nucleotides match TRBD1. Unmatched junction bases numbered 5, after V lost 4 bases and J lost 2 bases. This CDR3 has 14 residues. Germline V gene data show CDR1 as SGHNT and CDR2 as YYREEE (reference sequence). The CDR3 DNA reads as TGTGCCAGCAGCCCTAGACAGGGGCCCTACGAGCAGTACTTC. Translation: CASSPRQGPYEQYF.

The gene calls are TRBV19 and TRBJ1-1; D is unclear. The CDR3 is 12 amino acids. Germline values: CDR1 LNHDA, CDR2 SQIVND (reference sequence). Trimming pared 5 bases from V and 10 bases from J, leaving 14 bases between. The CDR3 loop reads CASSDRTGRAFF. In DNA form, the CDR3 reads TGTGCCAGTAGTGACCGGACCGGGAGAGCTTTCTTT. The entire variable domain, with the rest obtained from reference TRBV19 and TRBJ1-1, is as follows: DGGITQSPKYLFRKEGQNVTLSCEQNLNHDAMYWYRQDPGQGLRLIYYSQIVNDFQKGDIAEGYSVSREKKESFPLTVTSAQKNPTAFYLCASSDRTGRAFFGQGTRLTVV.

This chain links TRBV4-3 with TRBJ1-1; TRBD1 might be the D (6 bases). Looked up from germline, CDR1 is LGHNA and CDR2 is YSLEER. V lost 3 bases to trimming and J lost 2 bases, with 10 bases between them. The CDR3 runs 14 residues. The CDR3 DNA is TGCGCCAGCAGCCACCTCGGGACAAACACTGAAGCTTTCTTT. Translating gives CASSHLGTNTEAFF.

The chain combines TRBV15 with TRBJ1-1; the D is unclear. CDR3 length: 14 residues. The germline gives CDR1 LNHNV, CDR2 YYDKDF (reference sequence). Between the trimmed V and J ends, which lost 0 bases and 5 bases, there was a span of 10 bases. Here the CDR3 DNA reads TGTGCCACCAGCAGAGACCTGGCGGCGACTGAAGCTTTCTTT. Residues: CATSRDLAATEAFF.

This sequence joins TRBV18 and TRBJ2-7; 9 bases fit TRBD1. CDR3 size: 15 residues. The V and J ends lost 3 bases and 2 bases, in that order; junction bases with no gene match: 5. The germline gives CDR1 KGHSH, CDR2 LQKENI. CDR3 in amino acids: CASSPGTGSTYEQYF. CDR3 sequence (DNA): TGTGCCAGCTCACCTGGGACAGGGAGTACCTACGAGCAGTACTTC. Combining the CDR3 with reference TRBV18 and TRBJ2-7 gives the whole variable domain NAGVMQNPRHLVRRRGQEARLRCSPMKGHSHVYWYRQLPEEGLKFMVYLQKENIIDESGMPKERFSAEFPKEGPSILRIQQVVRGDSAAYFCASSPGTGSTYEQYFGPGTRLTVT.

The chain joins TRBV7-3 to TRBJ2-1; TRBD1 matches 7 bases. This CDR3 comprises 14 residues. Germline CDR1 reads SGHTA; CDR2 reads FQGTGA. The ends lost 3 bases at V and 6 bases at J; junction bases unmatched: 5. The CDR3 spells CASSLGTEANEQFF. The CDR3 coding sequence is TGTGCCAGCAGCTTGGGGACAGAAGCCAATGAGCAGTTCTTC. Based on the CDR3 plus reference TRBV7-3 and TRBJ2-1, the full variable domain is GAGVSQTPSNKVTEKGKYVELRCDPISGHTALYWYRQSLGQGPEFLIYFQGTGAADDSGLPNDRFFAVRPEGSVSTLKIQRTERGDSAVYLCASSLGTEANEQFFGPGTRLTVL.

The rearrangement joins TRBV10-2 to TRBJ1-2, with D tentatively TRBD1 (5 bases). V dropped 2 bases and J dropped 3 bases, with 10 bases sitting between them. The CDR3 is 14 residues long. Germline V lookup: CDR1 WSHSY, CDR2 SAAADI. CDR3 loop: CASSEGGADYGYTF. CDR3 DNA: TGCGCCAGCAGTGAGGGAGGGGCCGACTATGGCTACACCTTC.

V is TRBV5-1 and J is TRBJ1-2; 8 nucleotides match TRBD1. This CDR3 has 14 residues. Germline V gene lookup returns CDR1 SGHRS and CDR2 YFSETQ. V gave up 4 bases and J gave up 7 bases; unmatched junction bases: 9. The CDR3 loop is CASSLDRVVGGYTF. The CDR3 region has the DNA TGCGCCAGCAGCCTGGACAGGGTAGTCGGTGGCTACACCTTC. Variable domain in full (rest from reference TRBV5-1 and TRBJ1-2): KAGVTQTPRYLIKTRGQQVTLSCSPISGHRSVSWYQQTPGQGLQFLFEYFSETQRNKGNFPGRFSGRQFSNSRSEMNVSTLELGDSALYLCASSLDRVVGGYTFGSGTRLTVV.

CDR3 nucleotides: TGTGCCAGCAGGACCGGGACAAGCCAGCAGTACTTC. Its protein is CASRTGTSQQYF. The V gene is TRBV6-5, the J gene TRBJ2-7; a weak D match, TRBD1 (6 bases). Per the germline V gene, CDR1 is MNHEY and CDR2 is SVGAGI. This CDR3 spans 12 amino acids. Trimming pared 6 bases from V and 8 bases from J, leaving 14 bases between.

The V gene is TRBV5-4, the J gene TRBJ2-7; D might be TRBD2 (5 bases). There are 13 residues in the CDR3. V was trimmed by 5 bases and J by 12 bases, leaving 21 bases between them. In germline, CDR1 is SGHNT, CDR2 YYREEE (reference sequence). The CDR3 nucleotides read TGTGCCAGCAGTCAGAACCGGGATCAGGCACGGTACTTC. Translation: CASSQNRDQARYF.

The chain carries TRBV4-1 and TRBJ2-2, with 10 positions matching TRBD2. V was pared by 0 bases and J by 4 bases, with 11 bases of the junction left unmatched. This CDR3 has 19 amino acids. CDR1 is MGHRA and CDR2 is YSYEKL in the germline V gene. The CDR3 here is CASSQDRNSGGSGTGELFF. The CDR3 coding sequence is TGCGCCAGCAGCCAAGATCGGAATAGCGGGGGGTCAGGCACCGGGGAGCTGTTTTTT.

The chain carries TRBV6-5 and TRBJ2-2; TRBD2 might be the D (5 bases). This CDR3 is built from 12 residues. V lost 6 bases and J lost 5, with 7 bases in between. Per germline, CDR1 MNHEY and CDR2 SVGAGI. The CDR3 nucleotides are TGTGCCAGCAGGAGAGGGACCGGGGAGCTGTTTTTT. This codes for CASRRGTGELFF.

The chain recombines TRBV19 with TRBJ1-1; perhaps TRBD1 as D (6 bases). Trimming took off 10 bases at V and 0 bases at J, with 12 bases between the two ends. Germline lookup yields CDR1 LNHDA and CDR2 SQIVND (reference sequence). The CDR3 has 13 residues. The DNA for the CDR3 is TGTGCCACCGCGGACAGCCTGAACACTGAAGCTTTCTTT. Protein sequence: CATADSLNTEAFF.

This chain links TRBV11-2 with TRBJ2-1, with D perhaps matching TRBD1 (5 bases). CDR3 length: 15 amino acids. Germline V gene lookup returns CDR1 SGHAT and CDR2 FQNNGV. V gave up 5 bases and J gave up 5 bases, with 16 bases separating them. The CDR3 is CASSVLWGWDNEQFF. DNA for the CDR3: TGTGCCAGCAGCGTCCTTTGGGGCTGGGACAATGAGCAGTTCTTC.

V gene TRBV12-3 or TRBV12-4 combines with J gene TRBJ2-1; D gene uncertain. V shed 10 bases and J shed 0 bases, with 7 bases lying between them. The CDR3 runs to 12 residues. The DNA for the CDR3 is TGTGCCATCGAGAGCTCCTACAATGAGCAGTTCTTC. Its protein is CAIESSYNEQFF.

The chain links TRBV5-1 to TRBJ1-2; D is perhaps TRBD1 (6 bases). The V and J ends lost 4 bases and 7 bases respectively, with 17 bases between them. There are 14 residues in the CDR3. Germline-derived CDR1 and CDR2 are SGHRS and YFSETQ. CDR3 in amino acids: CASSAIQGQSGYTF. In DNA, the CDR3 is TGCGCCAGCAGCGCGATACAGGGTCAGAGTGGCTACACCTTC.

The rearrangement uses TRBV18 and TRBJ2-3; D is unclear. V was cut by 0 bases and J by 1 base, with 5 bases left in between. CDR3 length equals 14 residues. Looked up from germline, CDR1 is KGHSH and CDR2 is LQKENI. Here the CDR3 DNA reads TGTGCCAGCTCACCACCGGCTGGCACAGATACGCAGTATTTT. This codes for CASSPPAGTDTQYF.

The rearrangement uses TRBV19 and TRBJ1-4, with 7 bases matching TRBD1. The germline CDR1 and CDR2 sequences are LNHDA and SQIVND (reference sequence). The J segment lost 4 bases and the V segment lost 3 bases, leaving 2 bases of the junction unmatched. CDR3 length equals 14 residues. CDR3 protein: CASSMRDSNEKLFF. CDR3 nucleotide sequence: TGTGCCAGTAGTATGCGGGACAGTAATGAAAAACTGTTTTTT.

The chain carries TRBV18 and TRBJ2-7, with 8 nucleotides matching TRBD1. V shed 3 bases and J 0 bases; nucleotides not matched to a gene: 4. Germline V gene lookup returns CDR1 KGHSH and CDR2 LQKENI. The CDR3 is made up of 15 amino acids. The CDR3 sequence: CASSPGQASSYEQYF. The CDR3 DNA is TGTGCCAGCTCACCGGGACAGGCAAGCTCCTACGAGCAGTACTTC.

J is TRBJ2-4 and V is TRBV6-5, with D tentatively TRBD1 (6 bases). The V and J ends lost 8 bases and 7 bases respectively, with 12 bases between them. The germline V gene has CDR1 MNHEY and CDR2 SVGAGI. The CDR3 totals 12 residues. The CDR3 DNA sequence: TGTGCCAGCTCGGACAGCGAGAACATTCAGTACTTC. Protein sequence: CASSDSENIQYF.

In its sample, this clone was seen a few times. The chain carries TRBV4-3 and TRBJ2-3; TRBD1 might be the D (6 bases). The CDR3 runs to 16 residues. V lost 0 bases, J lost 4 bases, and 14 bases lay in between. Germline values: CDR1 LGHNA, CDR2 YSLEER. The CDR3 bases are TGCGCCAGCAGCCAAGAGGTAGCCAGGGGAGCAGATACGCAGTATTTT. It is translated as CASSQEVARGADTQYF.

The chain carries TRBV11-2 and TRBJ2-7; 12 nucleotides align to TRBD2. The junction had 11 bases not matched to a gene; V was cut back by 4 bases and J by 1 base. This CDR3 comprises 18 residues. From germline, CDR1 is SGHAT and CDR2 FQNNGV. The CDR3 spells CASSWRLAGALQSYEQYF. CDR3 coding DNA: TGTGCCAGCAGCTGGAGACTAGCGGGGGCCCTACAATCCTACGAGCAGTACTTC.

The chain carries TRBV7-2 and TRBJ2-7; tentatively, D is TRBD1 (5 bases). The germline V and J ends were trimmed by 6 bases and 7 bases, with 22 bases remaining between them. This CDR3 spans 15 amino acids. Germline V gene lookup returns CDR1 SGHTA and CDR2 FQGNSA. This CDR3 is CASSVEHTGSVEQYF. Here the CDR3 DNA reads TGTGCCAGCAGTGTGGAACACACAGGATCCGTTGAGCAGTACTTC. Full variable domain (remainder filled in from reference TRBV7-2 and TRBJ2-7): GAGVSQSPSNKVTEKGKDVELRCDPISGHTALYWYRQSLGQGLEFLIYFQGNSAPDKSGLPSDRFSAERTGGSVSTLTIQRTQQEDSAVYLCASSVEHTGSVEQYFGPGTRLTVT.

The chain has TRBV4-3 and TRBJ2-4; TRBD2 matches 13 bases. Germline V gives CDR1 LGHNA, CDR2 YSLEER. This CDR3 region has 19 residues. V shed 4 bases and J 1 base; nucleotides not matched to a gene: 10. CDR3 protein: CASSLRLAGGRVAKNIQYF. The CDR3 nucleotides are TGCGCCAGCAGCCTCCGACTAGCGGGGGGCCGGGTGGCCAAAAACATTCAGTACTTC.

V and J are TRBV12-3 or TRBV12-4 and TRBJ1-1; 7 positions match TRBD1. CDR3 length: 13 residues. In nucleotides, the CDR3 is TGTGCGGTTGGGACAGAGATGAACACTGAAGCTTTCTTT. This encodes CAVGTEMNTEAFF.

The CDR3 loop reads CASSVGTSEAFF. The CDR3 DNA follows: TGTGCCAGCAGCGTAGGGACAAGCGAAGCTTTCTTT. This sequence joins TRBV9 and TRBJ1-1; a weak D match, TRBD1 (5 bases). This CDR3 is built from 12 residues. CDR1 is SGDLS and CDR2 is YYNGEE in the germline V gene. The V end was cut by 0 bases, the J end by 8 bases, with 8 bases between.